This T cell receptor beta chain comes out of a study of identical twins (dated by TCRdb to about 2016). Background on the whole study: TCR alpha and beta repertoires from monozygotic twins, unrelated adults of various ages and cord blood were deep-sequenced to test whether fetal clonotypes persist. To rule out contamination, the twin experiments were replicated at different times with different library preparation protocols. Broad study findings and their caveats: Fewer insertions were carried by abundant cord blood beta clonotypes, a similar but weaker trend appeared in young adult naive repertoires, and no such trend appeared in memory repertoires. Excess twin sharing in beta out-of-frame sequences was weaker because fewer shared sequences lowered the signal-to-noise ratio. Compared with coincidental sharing between unrelated individuals, an excess of low generation-probability sequences was observed among out-of-frame TCR alpha sequences shared between twins. Zero-insertion analyses could be partly confounded by invariant T cells such as MAIT and iNKT, although diverse VJ usage argued against such confounding for most clonotypes. Because the same donors could not be followed over many years, conclusions were based on cross-sectional statistical analysis. In monozygotic twins, out-of-frame TCR alpha sharing was systematically underestimated by recombination models, although the models agreed with sharing between unrelated individuals.

This clonotype occurred many times. This receptor's antigen is unknown. The input lacks base qualities; no much larger clone sits a single base away. Every donor was a healthy Caucasian. Three unrelated non-twin adults were additionally sequenced: a male aged 18 to 30, a male aged 50 to 60 and a female aged 50 to 60. Using Miltenyi CD45RO+ enrichment and human naive T-cell isolation kits, memory (CD45RO+) and naive T cells were isolated from PBMC. The library was produced with 5' RACE. The sequencer listed for this sample is Illumina HiSeq 2000. Template switching introduced a universal primer binding site; the final cDNA contained a unique molecular identifier, enabling accurate counting of TCR cDNA molecules. First-strand cDNA for TCR alpha and beta chains was synthesized from specific primers in the conserved constant-segment region. To control for contamination, each cDNA library was double barcoded with a SMART-Mk sample barcode plus Illumina barcodes. TruSeq adapter sequences, together with Illumina sample barcodes, were added in two successive PCR steps. The TCR alpha and beta cDNA libraries were sequenced on the Illumina HiSeq platform using custom primers. From the authors' description of their analysis: MiGEC was used to process raw reads and extract unique molecular identifiers, and MiXCR was used to find CDR3 positions. For each individual, recombination models were inferred using an EM algorithm with the repgenHMM and IGoR tools. Shared clonotypes were analyzed with the tcR package in R, and sharing was normalized by the product of cloneset sizes. To study raw recombination free of thymic and clonal selection effects, out-of-frame nonproductive sequences were analyzed. Through fastp at Q25 and MiXCR, TCRdb rebuilt clones from the public reads, retaining in-frame beta chains. Entries that share a CDR3 protein sequence are merged under the most common genes and DNA. None of the V and J calls come from the authors' own analysis; TCRdb made them. This sample gives a few hundred thousand distinct CDR3 sequences in total; around 20% of them show up just once. The ten largest account for roughly 12% of the sample.

The receptor was derived from a man aged 50 or older in good health. Sequenced: naive T cells sorted from blood. The cell subset or site label, read with the paper, signifies: cells isolated with a human naive T-cell isolation kit.

The nucleotide sequence reads TGTGCCACCAGCAGAGTTAGCAATGAGCAGTTCTTC. This sequence encodes CATSRVSNEQFF. The rearranged segments are TRBV15 and TRBJ2-1, with the D gene call left open. The CDR3 measures 12 amino acids from cysteine to phenylalanine. This entry keeps only the CDR3 DNA: 36 bases, framed from base 1. Cut back by 1 base and 6 bases, the V and J ends lie 4 bases apart. From the germline V gene (reference sequence), CDR1 is LNHNV and CDR2 is YYDKDF.